This passage covers 32 T cell receptor beta chains from one sample sequenced in a study of pediatric ulcerative colitis. Measured with immunoSEQ multiplex PCR; TCRdb has only the in-frame clones, and not every one. Of 55,000 to 75,000 clones listed, roughly nine tenths are singletons. Material: blood. The receptors were gathered from a boy younger than 18 with severe ulcerative colitis.

The count of this clone is one. The gene calls are TRBV7-9 and TRBJ2-5; D is ambiguous. CDR3 size: 15 residues. V was trimmed by 4 bases and J by 4 bases, leaving 16 bases between them. The V gene's germline CDR1 is SEHNR and CDR2 FQNEAQ (reference sequence). The CDR3 DNA is TGTGCCAGCAGCTATAATTGGGGTACCGGAGAGACCCAGTACTTC. It yields the protein CASSYNWGTGETQYF.

The V call is TRBV10-1, the J call TRBJ2-7; possibly TRBD2 for D (5 bases). V shed 11 bases and J shed 5 bases, with 10 bases lying between them. The CDR3 length is 10 residues. Germline V lookup: CDR1 WNHNN, CDR2 SYGVQD (reference sequence). The CDR3 region is CAGSRDEQYF. The DNA for the CDR3 is TGCGCCGGCTCGAGGGACGAGCAGTACTTC.

The chain carries TRBV25-1 and TRBJ2-2; D could derive from TRBD1 or TRBD2 (5 bases each). With 8 bases removed from V and 1 base from J, the gap between germline ends came to 14 bases. Germline V gene lookup returns CDR1 MGHDK and CDR2 SYGVNS. This CDR3 comprises 15 residues. The CDR3, as DNA: TGTGCCAGCCGACCGGGGACGAAGAACACCGGGGAGCTGTTTTTT. This gives the protein CASRPGTKNTGELFF.

As for this clone: Sequence at one end of the junction differs from germline and may be a read error. J is TRBJ1-1 and V is TRBV7-7; D unclear. Germline V gene data show CDR1 as SSHAT and CDR2 as FNYEAQ (reference sequence). This CDR3 is 16 amino acids long. The chain's CDR3 is CASSLGEMRVRTEAFF. The CDR3 nucleotides are TGTGCTAGCAGCTTAGGTGAGATGAGGGTCCGGACTGAAGCTTTCTTT.

The chain is built from TRBV12-5 and TRBJ2-7, with D maybe TRBD1 (7 bases). Germline V lookup: CDR1 LGHNT, CDR2 FRNRAP. V lost 2 bases and J lost 1, with 9 bases in between. There are 14 residues in the CDR3. The CDR3 is CASGLPGGSYEQYF. In DNA, the CDR3 is TGTGCTAGTGGTTTGCCAGGGGGGTCCTACGAGCAGTACTTC.

V usage is TRBV7-2 and J usage is TRBJ1-1, with D uncertain. V lost 5 bases and J lost 8, with 21 bases in between. The CDR3 is 15 amino acids. Germline values: CDR1 SGHTA, CDR2 FQGNSA. CDR3: CASSPRGGGYGEAFF. Written as DNA, the CDR3 is TGTGCCAGCAGCCCCCGGGGAGGAGGGTATGGAGAAGCTTTCTTT.

V is TRBV5-1 and J is TRBJ2-1; 8 nucleotides line up with TRBD2. Germline CDR1 is SGHRS and CDR2 is YFSETQ. The ends lost 1 base at V and 9 bases at J; junction bases unmatched: 6. The CDR3 runs 14 residues. CDR3 loop: CASSLKRELSEQFF. The CDR3 region has the DNA TGCGCCAGCAGCTTGAAGCGGGAGCTTAGTGAGCAGTTCTTC. Full variable domain (remainder filled in from reference TRBV5-1 and TRBJ2-1): KAGVTQTPRYLIKTRGQQVTLSCSPISGHRSVSWYQQTPGQGLQFLFEYFSETQRNKGNFPGRFSGRQFSNSRSEMNVSTLELGDSALYLCASSLKRELSEQFFGPGTRLTVL.

This clone was seen once. The V gene is TRBV7-9, the J gene TRBJ2-2, with 9 bases lining up with TRBD2. Germline trimming cut 1 base from V and 0 bases from J; bases unmatched to any gene: 9. Per the germline V gene, CDR1 is SEHNR and CDR2 is FQNEAQ (reference sequence). The length of the CDR3 is 19 residues. This CDR3 reads CASSLEGWGLAANTGELFF. DNA for the CDR3: TGTGCCAGCAGCTTAGAGGGGTGGGGACTAGCAGCGAACACCGGGGAGCTGTTTTTT.

The V gene is TRBV19, the J gene TRBJ2-2; the match to TRBD1 covers 9 bases. CDR1 is LNHDA, CDR2 SQIVND, per germline (reference sequence). V shed 7 bases, J shed 4 bases, and the junction held 1 base outside the gene matches. This CDR3 region has 13 residues. CDR3 nucleotides: TGTGCCAGTACGGGACAGGGCACCGGGGAGCTGTTTTTT. Encoded protein: CASTGQGTGELFF.

This chain connects TRBV4-1 to TRBJ2-7; no clear D. Trimming took 4 bases from V and 3 from J, leaving 10 bases between them. CDR3 length equals 13 residues. Germline V CDR1 and CDR2: MGHRA, YSYEKL. The CDR3 nucleotides are TGCGCCAGCAGCCCCATCGGCGGCTACGAGCAGTACTTC. This codes for CASSPIGGYEQYF.

The chain carries TRBV14 and TRBJ2-1, with TRBD2 identical over 10 bases. From germline, CDR1 is SGHDN and CDR2 FVKESK. Unmatched junction bases numbered 6, after V lost 3 bases and J lost 4 bases. The CDR3 covers 16 residues. This CDR3 is CASSHSGRVDYNEQFF. DNA of the CDR3: TGTGCCAGCAGCCACAGCGGGAGGGTGGATTACAATGAGCAGTTCTTC.

V is TRBV19 and J is TRBJ1-4; 9 nucleotides agree with TRBD1. Germline V gene sequence: CDR1 LNHDA, CDR2 SQIVND (reference sequence). V trimming: 2 bases; J trimming: 7 bases; junction bases outside the gene matches: 5. The CDR3 length is 15 residues. The CDR3 is CASSILRTGVEKLFF. The CDR3 nucleotides read TGTGCCAGTAGTATACTCAGGACAGGGGTTGAAAAACTGTTTTTT.

V usage is TRBV29-1 and J usage is TRBJ1-1; D gene uncertain. This CDR3 has 8 amino acids. Looked up from germline, CDR1 is SQVTM and CDR2 is ANQGSEA. V shed 7 bases and J shed 10 bases, with 7 bases lying between them. The CDR3 region has the DNA TGCAGCGCCCCAGGAGCTTTCTTT. It yields the protein CSAPGAFF. Combining the CDR3 with reference TRBV29-1 and TRBJ1-1 gives the whole variable domain SAVISQKPSRDICQRGTSLTIQCQVDSQVTMMFWYRQQPGQSLTLIATANQGSEATYESGFVIDKFPISRPNLTFSTLTVSNMSPEDSSIYLCSAPGAFFGQGTRLTVV.

The rearrangement links TRBV13 to TRBJ2-1, with TRBD1 matching over 9 bases. Germline CDR1 PRHDT, CDR2 FYEKMQ (reference sequence). V shed 5 bases and J 6 bases; nucleotides not matched to a gene: 8. The CDR3 runs to 15 residues. CDR3 amino acids: CASSPKGQGSNEQFF. The CDR3 coding sequence is TGTGCCAGCAGCCCAAAAGGACAGGGGAGCAATGAGCAGTTCTTC.

The chain joins TRBV27 to TRBJ1-2, with D possibly TRBD1 on 6 matching bases. The V end lost 3 bases, the J end lost 8 bases, and 10 bases lay between the germline ends. The germline V gene has CDR1 MNHEY and CDR2 SMNVEV (reference sequence). The CDR3 has 12 residues. This CDR3 is CASSFSGDGYTF. The CDR3 coding sequence is TGTGCCAGCAGTTTTTCAGGGGACGGCTACACCTTC.

Concerning this clone itself: A junction end diverges from the germline sequence, so it may reflect a read error. The chain links TRBV11-3 to TRBJ2-3; 8 bases map to TRBD2. The CDR3 has 17 amino acids. Germline CDR1 reads SGHNT; CDR2 reads YENEEA. DNA for the CDR3: TGTGCCAGCAACTTAGGTCTAACGGGAGGGAGCACAGATACGCAGTATTTT. It specifies CASNLGLTGGSTDTQYF.

In this sample, this clone turned up once. This rearrangement joins TRBV5-1 to TRBJ2-3; 15 positions agree with TRBD2. The J segment lost 6 bases and the V segment lost 5 bases, leaving 7 bases of the junction unmatched. CDR3 length: 16 amino acids. Germline V gives CDR1 SGHRS, CDR2 YFSETQ. CDR3 in amino acids: CASSYGLAGGLDTQYF. The CDR3 DNA follows: TGCGCCAGCAGTTACGGACTAGCGGGAGGGTTGGATACGCAGTATTTT.

This chain uses TRBV9 with TRBJ2-1, with 11 bases identical to TRBD2. CDR1 is SGDLS and CDR2 is YYNGEE in the germline V gene. The trim removed 0 bases at V and 6 bases at J, leaving 5 bases unmatched. The CDR3 totals 16 residues. CDR3 loop: CASSVDLAGGGNEQFF. The CDR3 coding sequence is TGTGCCAGCAGCGTAGACCTAGCGGGAGGTGGCAATGAGCAGTTCTTC.

The chain employs TRBV9 and TRBJ2-1; either TRBD1 or TRBD2 may fit D (5 bases each). Between the trimmed V and J ends, which lost 4 bases and 8 bases, there was a span of 13 bases. The CDR3 sequence is 13 residues long. Germline V CDR1 and CDR2: SGDLS, YYNGEE. CDR3 loop: CASSLMGEYEQFF. The CDR3 DNA is TGTGCCAGCAGCTTGATGGGGGAGTATGAGCAGTTCTTC.

The rearrangement links TRBV7-9 to TRBJ2-3, with a tentative D call TRBD2 (6 bases). The germline V gene encodes CDR1 SEHNR and CDR2 FQNEAQ (reference sequence). This CDR3 is built from 16 residues. Trimming took off 2 bases at V and 1 base at J, with 13 bases between the two ends. CDR3 in DNA: TGTGCCAGCAGCTTATTGGGGGGATCGGGCACAGATACGCAGTATTTT. This codes for CASSLLGGSGTDTQYF.

J is TRBJ2-7 and V is TRBV2; 9 nucleotides match TRBD2. CDR1 is SNHLY, CDR2 FYNNEI, per germline. Trimming cost V 7 bases and J 7 bases; bases outside gene matches: 14. This CDR3 region has 15 residues. CDR3 loop: CASTQPAGGVGEQYF. In DNA, the CDR3 is TGTGCCAGCACCCAACCCGCGGGGGGGGTCGGGGAGCAGTACTTC.

This chain connects TRBV4-2 to TRBJ2-3, with a weak D call TRBD2 (6 bases). Germline V gene lookup returns CDR1 LGHNA and CDR2 YNFKEQ. V was shortened by 1 base and J by 5 bases, with 16 bases between the two germline ends. The CDR3 is 16 amino acids. For the CDR3, the DNA is TGTGCCAGCAGCCAAGTCGTCAGGGAGGAGGGAGATACGCAGTATTTT. Protein product: CASSQVVREEGDTQYF.

A word on this clone: This sample includes further DNA sequences coding for the same CDR3. The chain employs TRBV9 and TRBJ2-7, with unresolved D. V lost 0 bases, J lost 3 bases, and 10 bases lay in between. The CDR3 extends over 14 amino acids. The germline V gene encodes CDR1 SGDLS and CDR2 YYNGEE. CDR3 bases: TGTGCCAGCAGCGTAGGAGGCCTCGACTACGAGCAGTACTTC. Its translation is CASSVGGLDYEQYF.

The V call is TRBV10-2, the J call TRBJ1-3; no clear D. Germline CDR1 WSHSY, CDR2 SAAADI. V lost 2 bases, J lost 2 bases, and 10 bases lay in between. This CDR3 comprises 15 residues. DNA of the CDR3: TGCGCCAGCAGTGAGACGTCGTGGACTGGAAACACCATATATTTT. Residues: CASSETSWTGNTIYF.

The V call is TRBV5-6, the J call TRBJ1-2; no definite D call. The CDR3 has 11 residues. Germline CDR1 reads SGHDT; CDR2 reads YYEEEE. V shed 4 bases and J shed 7 bases, with 8 bases lying between them. The CDR3 nucleotides are TGTGCCAGCAGCCTGGTGGGTGGCTACACCTTC. Protein sequence: CASSLVGGYTF.

The chain's CDR3 is CASSFSGRGSEQFF. In DNA form, the CDR3 reads TGTGCCAGCAGCTTTAGCGGGAGGGGTAGTGAGCAGTTCTTC. The chain joins TRBV5-4 to TRBJ2-1, with 11 bases that match TRBD2. This CDR3 has 14 amino acids. Germline CDR1 is SGHNT and CDR2 is YYREEE (reference sequence). V lost 2 bases to trimming and J lost 9 bases; unmatched junction nucleotides: 4. Full variable domain (outside the CDR3, taken from reference TRBV5-4 and TRBJ2-1): ETGVTQSPTHLIKTRGQQVTLRCSSQSGHNTVSWYQQALGQGPQFIFQYYREEENGRGNFPPRFSGLQFPNYSSELNVNALELDDSALYLCASSFSGRGSEQFFGPGTRLTVL.

The rearrangement joins TRBV15 to TRBJ1-3, with no clear D. Trimming pared 6 bases from V and 0 bases from J, leaving 12 bases between. Germline V gene sequence: CDR1 LNHNV, CDR2 YYDKDF (reference sequence). The CDR3 spans 15 residues. The CDR3 DNA sequence: TGTGCCACCAGGGTCGCCCTAAGCTCTGGAAACACCATATATTTT. It is translated as CATRVALSSGNTIYF.

This sequence joins TRBV6-1 and TRBJ2-4; 10 nucleotides line up with TRBD1. J gave up 6 bases and V 1 base, and 6 bases lay outside the gene matches. This CDR3 is built from 16 residues. Germline V gene lookup returns CDR1 MNHNS and CDR2 SASEGT. CDR3 in amino acids: CASSEEEGTGANIQYF. CDR3 nucleotides: TGTGCCAGCAGTGAAGAAGAAGGGACAGGGGCAAACATTCAGTACTTC.

The chain joins TRBV14 to TRBJ2-2, with D unresolved. The CDR3 has 13 residues. The V gene lost 2 bases and the J gene lost 1 base, with 2 bases spanning the gap. The germline gives CDR1 SGHDN, CDR2 FVKESK. CDR3 coding DNA: TGTGCCAGCAGCCAACAGAACACCGGGGAGCTGTTTTTT. Protein sequence: CASSQQNTGELFF.

V and J are TRBV7-9 and TRBJ1-1; D not certain. The CDR3 length is 13 residues. Trimming cost V 1 base and J 3 bases, with 6 bases left between them. Germline V gene sequence: CDR1 SEHNR, CDR2 FQNEAQ (reference sequence). CDR3 in amino acids: CASSLVSDTEAFF. The DNA for the CDR3 is TGTGCCAGCAGCTTAGTTTCGGACACTGAAGCTTTCTTT.

V and J are TRBV7-8 and TRBJ2-7, with 7 bases lining up with TRBD2. Germline trimming cut 5 bases from V and 4 bases from J; bases unmatched to any gene: 17. The CDR3 is 17 amino acids. Germline V gene lookup returns CDR1 SGHVS and CDR2 FQNEAQ. The CDR3 DNA follows: TGTGCCAGCAGCCCACACAGCCTAGCGGAGGATCGGTACGAGCAGTACTTC. It encodes CASSPHSLAEDRYEQYF.

The V call is TRBV20-1, the J call TRBJ1-1; D uncertain. V was cut by 0 bases and J by 8 bases, with 4 bases left in between. CDR3 length: 10 amino acids. Per germline, CDR1 DFQATT and CDR2 SNEGSKA (reference sequence). The CDR3 protein is CSARDPEAFF. DNA for the CDR3: TGCAGTGCTAGAGACCCAGAAGCTTTCTTT.